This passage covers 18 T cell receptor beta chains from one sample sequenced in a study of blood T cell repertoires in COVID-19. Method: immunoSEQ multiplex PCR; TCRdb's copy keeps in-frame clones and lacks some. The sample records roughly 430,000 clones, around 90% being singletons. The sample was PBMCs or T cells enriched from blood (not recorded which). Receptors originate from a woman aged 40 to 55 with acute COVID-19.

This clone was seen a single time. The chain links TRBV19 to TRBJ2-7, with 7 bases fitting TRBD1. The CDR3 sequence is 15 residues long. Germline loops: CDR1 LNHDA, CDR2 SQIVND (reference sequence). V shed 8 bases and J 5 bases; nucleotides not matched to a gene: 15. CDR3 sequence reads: CASRWAGQVVDEQYF. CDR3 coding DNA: TGTGCCAGTCGGTGGGCCGGACAGGTCGTAGACGAGCAGTACTTC.

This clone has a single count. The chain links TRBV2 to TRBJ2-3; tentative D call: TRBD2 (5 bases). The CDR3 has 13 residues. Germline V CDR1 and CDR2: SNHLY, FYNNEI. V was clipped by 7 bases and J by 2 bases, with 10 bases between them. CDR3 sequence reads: CASMSGYTDTQYF. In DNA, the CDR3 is TGTGCCAGCATGAGCGGATACACAGATACGCAGTATTTT.

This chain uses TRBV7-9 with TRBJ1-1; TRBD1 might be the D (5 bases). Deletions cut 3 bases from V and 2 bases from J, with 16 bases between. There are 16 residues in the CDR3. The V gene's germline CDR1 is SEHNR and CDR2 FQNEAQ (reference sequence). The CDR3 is CASSLRGPGVNTEAFF. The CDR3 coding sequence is TGTGCCAGCAGCTTGAGGGGTCCGGGAGTCAACACTGAAGCTTTCTTT.

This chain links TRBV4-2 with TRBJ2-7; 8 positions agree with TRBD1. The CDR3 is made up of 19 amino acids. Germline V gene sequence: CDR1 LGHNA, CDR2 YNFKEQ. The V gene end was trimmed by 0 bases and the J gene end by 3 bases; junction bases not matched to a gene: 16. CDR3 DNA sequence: TGTGCCAGCAGCCAAGAGGTGCGAGGATCGGCAGGGGGCCTCTACGAGCAGTACTTC. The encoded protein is CASSQEVRGSAGGLYEQYF.

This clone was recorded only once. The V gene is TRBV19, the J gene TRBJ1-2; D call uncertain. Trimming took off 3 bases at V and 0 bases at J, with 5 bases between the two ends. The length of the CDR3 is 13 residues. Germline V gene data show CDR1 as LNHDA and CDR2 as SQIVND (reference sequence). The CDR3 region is CASSMRANYGYTF. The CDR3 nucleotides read TGTGCCAGTAGTATGCGGGCTAACTATGGCTACACCTTC.

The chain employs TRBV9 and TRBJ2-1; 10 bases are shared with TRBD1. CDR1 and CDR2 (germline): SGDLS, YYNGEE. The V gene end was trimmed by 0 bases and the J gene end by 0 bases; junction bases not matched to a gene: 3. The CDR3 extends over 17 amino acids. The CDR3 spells CASSVEGQGVSYNEQFF. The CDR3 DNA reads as TGTGCCAGCAGCGTAGAAGGACAGGGGGTCTCCTACAATGAGCAGTTCTTC.

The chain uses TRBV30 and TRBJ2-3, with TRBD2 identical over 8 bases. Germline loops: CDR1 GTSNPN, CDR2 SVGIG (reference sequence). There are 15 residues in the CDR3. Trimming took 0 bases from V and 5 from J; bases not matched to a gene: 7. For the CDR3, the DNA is TGTGCCTGGAGTGTATGGGGACTAGGAAAAGATACGCAGTATTTT. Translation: CAWSVWGLGKDTQYF.

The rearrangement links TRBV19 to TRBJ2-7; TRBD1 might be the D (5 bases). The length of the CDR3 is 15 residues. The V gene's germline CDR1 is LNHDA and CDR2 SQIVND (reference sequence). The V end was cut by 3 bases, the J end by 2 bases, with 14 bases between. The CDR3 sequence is CASSIGAGYTYEQYF. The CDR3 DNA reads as TGTGCCAGTAGTATTGGGGCAGGTTATACCTACGAGCAGTACTTC.

CDR3 amino acids: CASSDRGAEQFF. The CDR3 coding sequence is TGTGCCAGCAGTGACCGGGGGGCTGAGCAGTTCTTC. This chain links TRBV27 with TRBJ2-1; possible D gene TRBD2, 7 bases. CDR1 is MNHEY, CDR2 SMNVEV, per germline (reference sequence). This CDR3 spans 12 amino acids. V lost 5 bases and J 9 bases, leaving 11 bases between the germline ends.

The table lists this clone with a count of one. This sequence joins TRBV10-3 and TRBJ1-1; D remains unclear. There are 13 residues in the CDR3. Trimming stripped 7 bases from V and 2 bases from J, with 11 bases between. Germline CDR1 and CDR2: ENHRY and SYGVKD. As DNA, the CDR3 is TGTGCCATCACGGAGGAGGGCAACACTGAAGCTTTCTTT. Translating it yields CAITEEGNTEAFF.

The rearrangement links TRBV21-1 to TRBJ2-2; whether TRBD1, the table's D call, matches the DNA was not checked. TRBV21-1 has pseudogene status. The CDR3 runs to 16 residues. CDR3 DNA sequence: TGTGCCAGCAGCTACGAGGGGGTGTTCGACACCGGGGAGCTGTTTTTT. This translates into CASSYEGVFDTGELFF.

In nucleotides, the CDR3 is TGCGCCAGCAGCCATGCCAGGGCGGTCTACACTGAAGCTTTCTTT. Protein sequence: CASSHARAVYTEAFF. The gene calls are TRBV4-1 and TRBJ1-1; tentatively, D is TRBD1 (5 bases). CDR1 MGHRA and CDR2 YSYEKL come from the germline V gene. Trimming took 3 bases from V and 3 from J, leaving 14 bases between them. This CDR3 is 15 amino acids long.

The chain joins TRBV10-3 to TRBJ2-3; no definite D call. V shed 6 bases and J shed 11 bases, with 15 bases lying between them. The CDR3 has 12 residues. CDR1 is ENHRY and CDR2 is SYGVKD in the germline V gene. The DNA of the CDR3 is TGTGCCATCAGCAACTCCAACTATGAGCAGTATTTT. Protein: CAISNSNYEQYF.

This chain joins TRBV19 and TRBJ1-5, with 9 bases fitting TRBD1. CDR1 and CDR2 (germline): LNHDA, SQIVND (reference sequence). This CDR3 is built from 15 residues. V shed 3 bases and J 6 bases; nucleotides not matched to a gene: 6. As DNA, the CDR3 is TGTGCCAGTAGTATTGGACAGGGGTTCGGTCAGCCCCAGCATTTT. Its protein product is CASSIGQGFGQPQHF.

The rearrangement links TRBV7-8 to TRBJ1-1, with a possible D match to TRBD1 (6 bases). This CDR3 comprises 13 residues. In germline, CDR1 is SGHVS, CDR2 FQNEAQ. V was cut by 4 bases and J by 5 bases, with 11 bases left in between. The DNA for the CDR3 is TGTGCCAGCAGCTCGGAACAGGGAACTGAAGCTTTCTTT. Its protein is CASSSEQGTEAFF.

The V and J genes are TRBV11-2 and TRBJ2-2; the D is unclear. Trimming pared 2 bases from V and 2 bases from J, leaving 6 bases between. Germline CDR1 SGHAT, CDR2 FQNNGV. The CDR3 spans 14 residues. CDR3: CASSLSRNTGELFF. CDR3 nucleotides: TGTGCCAGCAGCTTATCGCGAAACACCGGGGAGCTGTTTTTT.

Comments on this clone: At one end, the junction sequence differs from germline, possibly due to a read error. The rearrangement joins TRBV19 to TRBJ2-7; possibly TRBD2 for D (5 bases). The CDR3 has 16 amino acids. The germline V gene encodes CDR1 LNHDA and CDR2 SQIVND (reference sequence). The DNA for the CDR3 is TGTGCCAGTAGTACTAGTTGGACTGACCGCTCCCACGAGCAGTACTTC. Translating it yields CASSTSWTDRSHEQYF.

For the CDR3, the DNA is TGCGCCAGCAGCCAAGAAATCGGGACAGGGTCCTACGAGCAGTACTTC. Translated: CASSQEIGTGSYEQYF. The gene calls are TRBV4-1 and TRBJ2-7, with 9 bases aligning to TRBD1. V lost 0 bases and J lost 1; bases outside the gene matches: 4. The CDR3 consists of 16 residues. Per germline, CDR1 MGHRA and CDR2 YSYEKL.